The clone carrying this TCR beta chain showed up just once. The sample belongs to a study of OX40 agonist ivuxolimab in advanced cancers. Looking at the study overall: Those enrolled were 70% to 85% male, with a mean age of around 60 years and ages from about 20 to 85.

The cohort excluded patients with autoimmune disease history or systemic immunosuppression. Blood was sampled at baseline, cycle 4 day 1, and cycle 7 day 1. Using immunoSEQ multiplex PCR, the repertoire was profiled, and TCRdb retains in-frame clones only, with some absent. The repertoire consists of 20,000 to 25,000 clones, with more than 70% occurring once and the leading ten covering under 40%. The clonotype was recovered from an adult with an advanced solid tumor such as melanoma, head and neck, liver or kidney cancer. The sample in question was CD4+ or CD8+ T cells sorted from blood, obtained in a trial of the OX40 agonist ivuxolimab.

The CDR3 loop is CATRLRGGPDTQYF. The CDR3, as DNA: TGTGCCACCAGGTTACGGGGGGGGCCAGATACGCAGTATTTT. The chain uses TRBV15 and TRBJ2-3; TRBD2 aligns across 8 bases. The CDR3 sequence is 14 residues long. Germline assignment: CDR1 LNHNV and CDR2 YYDKDF (reference sequence). V lost 6 bases, J lost 4 bases, and 6 bases stayed unmatched.